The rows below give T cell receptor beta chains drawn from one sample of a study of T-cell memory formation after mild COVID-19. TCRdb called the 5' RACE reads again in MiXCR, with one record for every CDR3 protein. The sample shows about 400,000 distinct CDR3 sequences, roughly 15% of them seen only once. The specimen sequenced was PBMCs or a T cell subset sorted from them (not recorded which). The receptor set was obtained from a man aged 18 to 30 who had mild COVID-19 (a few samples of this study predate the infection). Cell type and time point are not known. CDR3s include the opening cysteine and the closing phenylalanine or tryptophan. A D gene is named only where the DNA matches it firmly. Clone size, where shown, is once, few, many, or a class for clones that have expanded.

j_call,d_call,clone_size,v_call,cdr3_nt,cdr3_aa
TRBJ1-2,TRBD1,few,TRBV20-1,TGCAGTGCTAGCTCCGGGACAGGGTATGGCTACACCTTC,CSASSGTGYGYTF
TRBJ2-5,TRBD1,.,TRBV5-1,TGCGCCAGCAGCAGGGACAGGCTAGTCCAAGAGACCCAGTACTTC,CASSRDRLVQETQYF
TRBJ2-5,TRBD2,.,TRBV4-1,TGCGCCAGCAGCTTTCGGACTAGCGGGGGGGTACAAGAGACCCAGTACTTC,CASSFRTSGGVQETQYF
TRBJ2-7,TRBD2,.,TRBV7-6,TGTGCCAGCAGCCGGGAGGTCACTGACGAGCAGTACTTC,CASSREVTDEQYF
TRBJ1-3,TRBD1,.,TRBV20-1,TGCAGTGCTAAGGGGACAGGGGGTGGAAACACCATATATTTT,CSAKGTGGGNTIYF
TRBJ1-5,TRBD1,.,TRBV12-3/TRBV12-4,TGTGCCAGCAGTCCACAGGGGGCAGGTCGCAATCAGCCCCAGCATTTT,CASSPQGAGRNQPQHF
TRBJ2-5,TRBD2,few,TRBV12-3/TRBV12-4,TGTGCCAGCACCAGAGGGCTAGCGGGGTCGGAGACCCAGTACTTC,CASTRGLAGSETQYF
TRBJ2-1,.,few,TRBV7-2,TGTGCCAGCAGCGATACAGGGAATGAGCAGTTCTTC,CASSDTGNEQFF
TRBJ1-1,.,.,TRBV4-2,TGTGCCAGCAGCCAAGGGGCGGACACTGAAGCTTTCTTT,CASSQGADTEAFF
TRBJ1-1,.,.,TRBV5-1,TGCGCCAGCAGCTTGGCAGGGGCTAGCGGAGCTTTCTTT,CASSLAGASGAFF
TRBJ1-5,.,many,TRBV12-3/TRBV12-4,TGTGCCAGCACTCGGGAAGATCAGCCCCAGCATTTT,CASTREDQPQHF
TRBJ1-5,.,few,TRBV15,TGTGCCACCAGCAGGGGGGATTCTCAGCCCCAGCATTTT,CATSRGDSQPQHF
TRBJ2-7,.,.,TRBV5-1,TGCGCCAGCAGCCTACCGCACAGTGACTCCTACGAGCAGTACTTC,CASSLPHSDSYEQYF
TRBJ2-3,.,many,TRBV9,TGTGCCAGCAGCGCCCTCGTAGGGGGGAAGGGAGGAGATACGCAGTATTTT,CASSALVGGKGGDTQYF
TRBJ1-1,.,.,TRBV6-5,TGTGCCAGCAGTTACTTCGCCGAAGGGGCTTTCTTT,CASSYFAEGAFF
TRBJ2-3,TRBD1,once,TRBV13,TGTGCCAGCAGCACGACGAAGGGGGCGGTTGTATCAGATACGCAGTATTTT,CASSTTKGAVVSDTQYF
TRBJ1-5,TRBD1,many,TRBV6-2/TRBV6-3,TGTGCCAGCAGCTGGACAGGGAATCAGCCCCAGCATTTT,CASSWTGNQPQHF
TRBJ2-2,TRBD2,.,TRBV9,TGTGCCAGCAGCGCTCTGAGCGGGGGGCTGACCGGGGAGCTGTTTTTT,CASSALSGGLTGELFF
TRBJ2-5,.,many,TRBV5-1,TGCGCCAGCAGCTTGTTTAGCCAAGAGACCCAGTACTTC,CASSLFSQETQYF
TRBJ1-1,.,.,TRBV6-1,TGTGCCAGCAGCCGGACTCATGTGAACACTGAAGCTTTCTTT,CASSRTHVNTEAFF
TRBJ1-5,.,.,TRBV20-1,TGCAGTGCTAGTCCAGACAAACGATATCAGCCCCAGCATTTT,CSASPDKRYQPQHF
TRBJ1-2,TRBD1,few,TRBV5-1,TGCGCCAGCAGCTTGGAAGGACAGGGAGACTATGGCTACACCTTC,CASSLEGQGDYGYTF
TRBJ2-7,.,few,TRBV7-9,TGTGCCAGCAGCTTAGAGCTGGCCAGGCAGTACTTC,CASSLELARQYF
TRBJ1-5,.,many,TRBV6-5,TGTGCCAGCAGTTACTCGAGCGGTCAGCCCCAGCATTTT,CASSYSSGQPQHF